The rows below give T cell receptor beta chains drawn from one sample of a study of blood T cell repertoires in COVID-19. Using immunoSEQ multiplex PCR, the repertoire was profiled, and TCRdb retains in-frame clones only, with some absent. The table has under 110,000 clones, roughly 92% seen once; the top ten hold around 5%. The specimen was peripheral blood. These receptors were obtained from a man aged 45-65 years with active COVID-19. CDR3s include the opening cysteine and the closing phenylalanine or tryptophan. A D gene is named only where the DNA matches it firmly. Expanded clones are given a class, and other clones once, few, many or no size at all.

j_gene: TRBJ1-3; d_gene: .; v_gene: TRBV3-1/TRBV3-2; abundance: .; CDR3nt: TGTGCCAGCAGCCTTGGCATCTCTGGAAACACCATATATTTT; CDR3aa: CASSLGISGNTIYF
j_gene: TRBJ2-3; d_gene: .; v_gene: TRBV7-9; abundance: .; CDR3nt: TGTGCCCTCGACCGGGGAGATACGCAGTATTTT; CDR3aa: CALDRGDTQYF
j_gene: TRBJ1-2; d_gene: TRBD1; v_gene: TRBV29-1; abundance: .; CDR3nt: TGCAGCGTTCAGGGGGCGGATGGCTACACCTTC; CDR3aa: CSVQGADGYTF
j_gene: TRBJ1-1; d_gene: TRBD1; v_gene: TRBV10-2; abundance: .; CDR3nt: TGCGCCAGCAGTGAACGACAGGGGGGCACTGAAGCTTTCTTT; CDR3aa: CASSERQGGTEAFF
j_gene: TRBJ2-5; d_gene: TRBD2; v_gene: TRBV4-2; abundance: .; CDR3nt: TGTGCCAGCAGCCATCCGGCGCGTGGGGCTAGCGGGAGTCTTGAGACCCAGTACTTC; CDR3aa: CASSHPARGASGSLETQYF
j_gene: TRBJ2-1; d_gene: TRBD2; v_gene: TRBV19; abundance: .; CDR3nt: TGTGCCAGTAGTGAAGCGGGGGTAAACAATGAGCAGTTCTTC; CDR3aa: CASSEAGVNNEQFF
j_gene: TRBJ2-1; d_gene: TRBD2; v_gene: TRBV24-1; abundance: .; CDR3nt: TGTGCCACCAGTGATTTCGGACTAGCGGAACGATACGGGCAGTTCTTC; CDR3aa: CATSDFGLAERYGQFF
j_gene: TRBJ2-7; d_gene: TRBD2; v_gene: TRBV7-2; abundance: .; CDR3nt: TGTGCCAGCAGCAGGACTAGCGGGAGCTCGTACGAGCAGTACTTC; CDR3aa: CASSRTSGSSYEQYF
j_gene: TRBJ2-3; d_gene: TRBD2; v_gene: TRBV7-6; abundance: .; CDR3nt: TGTGCCAGCAGGGCGGGAGCGAGCACAGATACGCAGTATTTT; CDR3aa: CASRAGASTDTQYF
j_gene: TRBJ2-7; d_gene: .; v_gene: TRBV12-3/TRBV12-4; abundance: .; CDR3nt: TGTGCCAGCTCGGGTACCTACGAGCAGTACTTC; CDR3aa: CASSGTYEQYF
j_gene: TRBJ2-3; d_gene: TRBD2; v_gene: TRBV7-8; abundance: .; CDR3nt: TGTGCCAGCAGCACCGTCAGCGGGAGTGTGTATTTT; CDR3aa: CASSTVSGSVYF
j_gene: TRBJ2-3; d_gene: .; v_gene: TRBV30; abundance: .; CDR3nt: TGTGCCTGGAGGCCTACCAGCACAGATACGCAGTATTTT; CDR3aa: CAWRPTSTDTQYF
j_gene: TRBJ2-5; d_gene: TRBD2; v_gene: TRBV27; abundance: .; CDR3nt: TGTGCCAGCAGTTCGTCGACCCCCTGGTGGGCGGGGAGGGAAGAGACCCAGTACTTC; CDR3aa: CASSSSTPWWAGREETQYF
j_gene: TRBJ2-7; d_gene: .; v_gene: TRBV12-3/TRBV12-4; abundance: once; CDR3nt: TGTGCCAGCAGTTTAGGCCAGGGGTGGGAGCAGTACTTC; CDR3aa: CASSLGQGWEQYF
j_gene: TRBJ2-5; d_gene: TRBD1; v_gene: TRBV30; abundance: .; CDR3nt: TGTGCCTGTACCTCGGGACAGGGATGGGAGACCCAGTACTTC; CDR3aa: CACTSGQGWETQYF
j_gene: TRBJ1-3; d_gene: TRBD1; v_gene: TRBV10-3; abundance: .; CDR3nt: TGTGCCATCAGGGGAGACAGGGGAGGTGGAAACACCATATATTTT; CDR3aa: CAIRGDRGGGNTIYF
j_gene: TRBJ2-7; d_gene: TRBD2; v_gene: TRBV11-3; abundance: .; CDR3nt: TGTGCCAGCAGCCGGAGCGGGAGCCACGAGCAGTACTTC; CDR3aa: CASSRSGSHEQYF
j_gene: TRBJ2-2; d_gene: .; v_gene: TRBV3-1/TRBV3-2; abundance: .; CDR3nt: TGTGCCAGCAGCGCAGGGGTTAGCGGGGAGCTGTTTTTT; CDR3aa: CASSAGVSGELFF
j_gene: TRBJ2-7; d_gene: TRBD2; v_gene: TRBV19; abundance: .; CDR3nt: TGTGCCAGTTGCTTATCCGGACTTTTCTTTAGCGGGGAGATTTTAGACGAGCAGTACTTC; CDR3aa: CASCLSGLFFSGEILDEQYF
j_gene: TRBJ2-1; d_gene: TRBD2; v_gene: TRBV10-3; abundance: .; CDR3nt: TGTGCCAGCGGACTAGCGGGAGGCAACAATGAGCAGTTCTTC; CDR3aa: CASGLAGGNNEQFF
j_gene: TRBJ2-1; d_gene: .; v_gene: TRBV11-2; abundance: .; CDR3nt: TGTGCCAGCAGCGCCTCACAGGGTTTTCGTCGGTTCTTC; CDR3aa: CASSASQGFRRFF
j_gene: TRBJ1-2; d_gene: TRBD1; v_gene: TRBV3-1/TRBV3-2; abundance: .; CDR3nt: TGTGCCAGCAGCCAAACGGACAGGGCGGAGGGCTACACCTTC; CDR3aa: CASSQTDRAEGYTF
j_gene: TRBJ2-1; d_gene: .; v_gene: TRBV6-5; abundance: .; CDR3nt: TGTGCCAGCTTATTCGCCGGGAAGGGTTACAATGAGCAGTTCTTC; CDR3aa: CASLFAGKGYNEQFF
j_gene: TRBJ2-5; d_gene: TRBD2; v_gene: TRBV3-1/TRBV3-2; abundance: .; CDR3nt: TGTGCCAGCAGCCATCGAAGGGTAGCGGGACTCCAAGAGACCCAGTACTTC; CDR3aa: CASSHRRVAGLQETQYF
j_gene: TRBJ2-1; d_gene: TRBD2; v_gene: TRBV27; abundance: .; CDR3nt: TGTGCCAGCAGTTTAGGGCTAGCGGGGTACAATGAGCAGTTCTTC; CDR3aa: CASSLGLAGYNEQFF
j_gene: TRBJ1-4; d_gene: .; v_gene: TRBV5-1; abundance: .; CDR3nt: TGCGCCAGCAGCTTGGGGGAGGTTGCTAATGAAAAACTGTTTTTT; CDR3aa: CASSLGEVANEKLFF
j_gene: TRBJ2-1; d_gene: TRBD2; v_gene: TRBV6-4; abundance: .; CDR3nt: TGTGCCAGCAGTGCTGCGGGAGGAAACAATGAGCAGTTCTTC; CDR3aa: CASSAAGGNNEQFF
j_gene: TRBJ2-3; d_gene: .; v_gene: TRBV2; abundance: .; CDR3nt: TGTGCCAGCAGTGAGTCTGGGGGGAACACAGATACGCAGTATTTT; CDR3aa: CASSESGGNTDTQYF
j_gene: TRBJ2-3; d_gene: .; v_gene: TRBV15; abundance: .; CDR3nt: TGTGCCACCAGCAGTAGGAGGGAGGATACGCAGTATTTT; CDR3aa: CATSSRREDTQYF
j_gene: TRBJ2-5; d_gene: .; v_gene: TRBV5-6; abundance: .; CDR3nt: TGTGCCAGCAGCTTGTCGGGGTTAGAAGAGACCCAGTACTTC; CDR3aa: CASSLSGLEETQYF
j_gene: TRBJ1-5; d_gene: .; v_gene: TRBV11-2; abundance: few; CDR3nt: TGTGCCAGCAGCCAGGGGATAAGTTTTGGCAATCAGCCCCAGCATTTT; CDR3aa: CASSQGISFGNQPQHF
j_gene: TRBJ1-1; d_gene: TRBD1; v_gene: TRBV7-2; abundance: .; CDR3nt: TGTGCCAGCAGCCCGGACAGGGGGCGATTCACTGAAGCTTTCTTT; CDR3aa: CASSPDRGRFTEAFF
j_gene: TRBJ2-7; d_gene: .; v_gene: TRBV28; abundance: .; CDR3nt: TGTGCCAGCAGTTTAGCTCAGGGGAGCTCCTACGAGCAGTACTTC; CDR3aa: CASSLAQGSSYEQYF
j_gene: TRBJ2-1; d_gene: .; v_gene: TRBV15; abundance: .; CDR3nt: TGTGCCACCAGCAGAGATTCCCTCAAAACAGAAAGTAGCTCCTACAATGAGCAGTTCTTC; CDR3aa: CATSRDSLKTESSSYNEQFF
j_gene: TRBJ1-2; d_gene: .; v_gene: TRBV19; abundance: .; CDR3nt: TGTGCCAGTAGCACCGGGCGGGATACGACTAACTATGGCTACACCTTC; CDR3aa: CASSTGRDTTNYGYTF
j_gene: TRBJ2-1; d_gene: TRBD2; v_gene: TRBV5-4; abundance: .; CDR3nt: TGTGCCAGCAGCCGGCGGGATAGCGGGTTGTACAATGAGCAGTTCTTC; CDR3aa: CASSRRDSGLYNEQFF
j_gene: TRBJ2-7; d_gene: TRBD2; v_gene: TRBV6-6; abundance: .; CDR3nt: TGTGCCAGCAGTCTGACTAGCGGGAGGTCCTACGAGCAGTACTTC; CDR3aa: CASSLTSGRSYEQYF
j_gene: TRBJ1-6; d_gene: .; v_gene: TRBV28; abundance: .; CDR3nt: TGTGCCAGCAGCAGTATGGGAGCAGTCGATTCCAATAATTCACCCCTCCACTTT; CDR3aa: CASSSMGAVDSNNSPLHF
j_gene: TRBJ2-1; d_gene: .; v_gene: TRBV5-1; abundance: once; CDR3nt: TGCGCCAGCAGACGCGGGATCGAGCAGTTCTTC; CDR3aa: CASRRGIEQFF
j_gene: TRBJ2-2; d_gene: TRBD1; v_gene: TRBV28; abundance: .; CDR3nt: TGTGCCAGCAGTTTAGCTGGACAGGGGCCCGGGGAGCTGTTTTTT; CDR3aa: CASSLAGQGPGELFF
j_gene: TRBJ1-2; d_gene: TRBD1; v_gene: TRBV10-3; abundance: .; CDR3nt: TGTGCCTCCACTAGGGACAGACCTGAAGAGGGCTACACCTTC; CDR3aa: CASTRDRPEEGYTF
j_gene: TRBJ2-7; d_gene: .; v_gene: TRBV3-1/TRBV3-2; abundance: .; CDR3nt: TGTGCCAGCAGCCAAGCGGCACAGGGTAGACGCGAGCAGTACTTC; CDR3aa: CASSQAAQGRREQYF
j_gene: TRBJ1-6; d_gene: TRBD1; v_gene: TRBV19; abundance: .; CDR3nt: TGTGCCAGTAGTATAGTGGGACAGGCGAATTCACCCCTCCACTTT; CDR3aa: CASSIVGQANSPLHF
j_gene: TRBJ1-4; d_gene: .; v_gene: TRBV19; abundance: .; CDR3nt: TGTGCCAGTACCAGGGCCGCAACTAATGAAAAACTGTTTTTT; CDR3aa: CASTRAATNEKLFF
j_gene: TRBJ1-1; d_gene: TRBD1; v_gene: TRBV5-1; abundance: once; CDR3nt: TGCGCCAGCAGCTGGGGGGACAGGAGCCTGGGCACTGAAGCTTTCTTT; CDR3aa: CASSWGDRSLGTEAFF
j_gene: TRBJ2-3; d_gene: .; v_gene: TRBV9; abundance: .; CDR3nt: TGTGCCAGCAGCGGGAGACTTGGTAGCACAGATACGCAGTATTTT; CDR3aa: CASSGRLGSTDTQYF
j_gene: TRBJ1-6; d_gene: TRBD1; v_gene: TRBV28; abundance: .; CDR3nt: TGTGCCAGCACCTCATCCGGACAGGGCGGTTCTCTCCACTTT; CDR3aa: CASTSSGQGGSLHF
j_gene: TRBJ2-7; d_gene: TRBD2; v_gene: TRBV10-3; abundance: .; CDR3nt: TGTGCCATCAGGGGGACTAGCGGGACCAATAACTACGAGCAGTACTTC; CDR3aa: CAIRGTSGTNNYEQYF